The rows below give T cell receptor beta chains drawn from one sample of a study of blood T cells in healthy people across ages. TCRdb recomputed calls from the 5' RACE reads with MiXCR, one row per CDR3 protein. This table holds some 1.4 million distinct CDR3 sequences, 35% to 45% found once. The sequenced sample was blood. Receptor source: a young woman in good health. Both conserved end residues are part of each CDR3. D genes are given only for firm matches. Only some rows state a clone size, as once, few, many or a class for expanded clones.

j_gene | d_gene | len | abundance | v_gene | CDR3aa | CDR3nt
TRBJ2-1 | TRBD2 | 16 | . | TRBV5-1 | CASSFSGTSGSNEQFF | TGCGCCAGCAGCTTCTCCGGGACTAGCGGGAGTAATGAGCAGTTCTTC
TRBJ1-1 | TRBD1 | 16 | . | TRBV12-3/TRBV12-4 | CASSTGTGSLYTEAFF | TGTGCCAGCAGCACCGGGACAGGGAGTCTGTACACTGAAGCTTTCTTT
TRBJ2-3 | . | 12 | . | TRBV28 | CAIVGSTDTQYF | TGTGCCATCGTGGGCAGCACAGATACGCAGTATTTT
TRBJ1-1 | . | 15 | few | TRBV4-1 | CASSQALGGVSEAFF | TGCGCCAGCAGCCAAGCTCTGGGAGGAGTGAGTGAAGCTTTCTTT
TRBJ1-6 | TRBD1 | 16 | . | TRBV20-1 | CSARGFSGQDNSPLHF | TGCAGTGCTAGAGGGTTTTCCGGACAGGATAATTCACCCCTCCACTTT
TRBJ1-5 | TRBD1 | 16 | once | TRBV9 | CASSAGRGQGGQPQHF | TGTGCCAGCAGCGCGGGACGGGGACAGGGTGGACAGCCCCAGCATTTT
TRBJ2-7 | TRBD2 | 16 | . | TRBV11-2 | CASSRGVASGSYEQYF | TGTGCCAGCAGCCGAGGGGTCGCTAGCGGATCCTACGAGCAGTACTTC
TRBJ2-1 | TRBD2 | 16 | few | TRBV20-1 | CSASLATSGRYIEQFF | TGCAGTGCTAGTTTGGCAACTAGCGGGAGGTACATTGAGCAGTTCTTC
TRBJ1-2 | . | 15 | . | TRBV20-1 | CSARDLGADRYGYTF | TGCAGTGCTAGAGATCTAGGGGCAGATCGCTATGGCTACACCTTC
TRBJ1-3 | . | 13 | . | TRBV14 | CASKPAGGNTIYF | TGTGCCAGCAAACCCGCAGGCGGAAACACCATATATTTT